Presented here are 18 T cell receptor beta chains from one specimen sequenced in a study of circulating CD8 cells and anti-PD-1 response in melanoma. Four subsets defined by PD-1 and/or TIGIT were sorted from live CD3+CD8+TCRalphabeta+ cells. TCR libraries were prepared from around 15 ng of total RNA with the QIAseq Immune Repertoire TCR panel. TCRdb redid the calling of the reads with MiXCR, one entry per CDR3 protein. The data hold several hundred distinct CDR3 sequences, with under 9.5% observed a single time. Sequencing used CD8+ T cells from PBMCs, obtained at baseline or after one month of anti-PD-1 therapy (not recorded which). The receptor set was obtained from a human donor with melanoma.

As regards this clonotype: A read error may produce the germline difference seen at one junction end. CDR3: CAGRRGNFYNEQFF. CDR3 coding DNA: TGCGCCGGCCGACGGGGAAACTTTTACAATGAGCAGTTCTTC. This chain joins TRBV27 and TRBJ2-1, with a weak D call TRBD2 (5 bases). The V gene's germline CDR1 is MNHEY and CDR2 SMNVEV (reference sequence). The CDR3 length is 14 residues.

This clonotype counts as medium-sized (0.01 to 0.1%). A much more abundant neighbour one base away suggests this may be a read error. This chain uses TRBV20-1 with TRBJ2-1, with 7 bases aligning to TRBD2. The CDR3 has 14 residues. Germline V CDR1 and CDR2: DFQATT, SNEGSKA (reference sequence). The CDR3 DNA reads TGCAGTGCTTGGACTAGGAGGGCTGAAGATGAGCAGTGCTTC. This codes for CSAWTRRAEDEQCF.

Points on this clonotype: A much larger clone differs from this one at a single base, so this may be a read error. This chain links TRBV25-1 with TRBJ2-2; D unresolved. The V gene's germline CDR1 is MGHDK and CDR2 SYGVNS. Trimming shortened V by 7 bases and J by 5 bases, and 8 bases separated the two germline ends. The length of the CDR3 is 12 residues. The chain's CDR3 is CASTLGTGELFF. Here the CDR3 DNA reads TGTGCCAGCACGCTCGGTACCGGGGAGCTGTTTTTT.

By sample fraction, this clonotype is medium-sized. The V call is TRBV12-3 or TRBV12-4, the J call TRBJ1-5; D is uncertain. Trimming cost V 5 bases and J 2 bases, with 10 bases left between them. The CDR3 is 14 amino acids. The CDR3 bases are TGTGCCAGCAGTAAAGGGCTAGGCAATCAGCCCCAGCATTTT. Translated, it gives CASSKGLGNQPQHF.

This clonotype was counted once. This may come from a read error, since a much larger clone is one base off. The conserved closing phenylalanine or tryptophan is absent in this CDR3, likely reflecting a read error. The chain carries TRBV24-1 and TRBJ2-5, with D possibly TRBD2 on 6 matching bases. This CDR3 region has 14 residues. The germline V gene has CDR1 KGHDR and CDR2 SFDVKD. The germline V and J ends were trimmed by 2 bases and 4 bases, with 10 bases remaining between them. CDR3 residues: CATSDWTEGETQYI. CDR3 in DNA: TGTGCCACCAGTGATTGGACGGAGGGAGAGACCCAGTACATC.

Judged by abundance, this clonotype is medium-sized. The J gene is TRBJ2-3, the V gene TRBV30; 11 bases fit TRBD2. CDR1 and CDR2 from the germline V gene are GTSNPN and SVGIG (reference sequence). The CDR3 spans 16 residues. V lost 0 bases and J lost 3; bases outside the gene matches: 5. The CDR3 reads CAWSVLAGGNTDTQYF. In DNA, the CDR3 is TGTGCCTGGAGTGTCTTAGCGGGGGGGAATACAGATACGCAGTATTTT.

This clonotype is categorized as large. V usage is TRBV7-2 and J usage is TRBJ2-4; D remains ambiguous. V dropped 5 bases and J dropped 1 base, with 15 bases sitting between them. The CDR3 contains 16 residues. Germline CDR1 is SGHTA and CDR2 is FQGNSA. CDR3 sequence (DNA): TGTGCCAGCAGCACTGTGCCGGGTGGGGCCAAAAACATTCAGTACTTC. Translation gives CASSTVPGGAKNIQYF.

This clonotype is judged large. This sequence joins TRBV19 and TRBJ2-3, with 10 bases fitting TRBD2. Germline V gene data show CDR1 as LNHDA and CDR2 as SQIVND (reference sequence). The CDR3 is 15 residues long. Trimming removed 5 bases from V and 6 bases from J; junction bases left unmatched: 8. CDR3 sequence (DNA): TGTGCCAGTAGTTTTCTGACTAGCGGGTCGGATACGCAGTATTTT. It specifies CASSFLTSGSDTQYF.

The chain links TRBV27 to TRBJ2-2; the D gene is possibly TRBD1 (5 bases). This CDR3 contains 16 residues. Germline V gene lookup returns CDR1 MNHEY and CDR2 SMNVEV (reference sequence). V lost 3 bases and J lost 2, with 13 bases in between. CDR3 protein: CASSFEDTFNTGELFF. CDR3 DNA sequence: TGTGCCAGCAGTTTTGAGGACACATTTAACACCGGGGAGCTGTTTTTT.

By sample share, this clonotype is medium-sized (0.01 to 0.1%). V usage is TRBV27 and J usage is TRBJ2-7, with 10 positions matching TRBD2. This CDR3 is built from 13 residues. In germline, CDR1 is MNHEY, CDR2 SMNVEV (reference sequence). The V segment lost 6 bases and the J segment 3 bases; nucleotides outside the gene matches: 2. The CDR3 sequence: CASRTSGVYEQYF. DNA of the CDR3: TGTGCCAGCAGAACTAGCGGGGTCTACGAGCAGTACTTC.

With regard to this clonotype: A much larger clone sits a single nucleotide away, making a read error possible. The V and J genes are TRBV7-9 and TRBJ2-1, with D tentatively TRBD2 (5 bases). V lost 1 base, J lost 11 bases, and 18 bases lay in between. The CDR3 runs 15 residues. Germline-derived CDR1 and CDR2 are SEHNR and FQNEAQ (reference sequence). The CDR3 region is CASSLEGGLAWQQFF. The CDR3 DNA sequence: TGTGCCAGCAGCTTAGAAGGAGGATTAGCGTGGCAGCAGTTCTTC.

This clonotype is deemed large. The rearrangement links TRBV28 to TRBJ2-1; TRBD2 matches at 7 bases. Trimming cost V 6 bases and J 9 bases; bases outside gene matches: 2. This CDR3 comprises 11 residues. Per the germline V gene, CDR1 is MDHEN and CDR2 is SYDVKM. Here the CDR3 DNA reads TGTGCCAGCAGCACTAGCGTTGAGCAGTTCTTC. It translates to CASSTSVEQFF.

This clonotype is large (0.1 to 1%). The chain recombines TRBV20-1 with TRBJ2-1; D is unclear. The V gene lost 4 bases and the J gene lost 1 base, with 14 bases spanning the gap. The CDR3 has 15 amino acids. CDR1 is DFQATT and CDR2 is SNEGSKA in the germline V gene (reference sequence). CDR3 sequence reads: CSAKERSRSYNEQFF. CDR3 coding DNA: TGCAGTGCTAAGGAGAGATCTAGGTCCTACAATGAGCAGTTCTTC.

This clonotype is medium-sized by share. This chain links TRBV7-2 with TRBJ2-3, with D possibly matching TRBD2 (7 bases). Germline lookup yields CDR1 SGHTA and CDR2 FQGNSA. The V end was cut by 0 bases, the J end by 4 bases, with 20 bases between. The CDR3 extends over 18 amino acids. As DNA, the CDR3 is TGTGCCAGCAGCTTAGCGAGTATGGGGGGGCGTCGCGCAGATACGCAGTATTTT. Translating gives CASSLASMGGRRADTQYF.

V is TRBV27 and J is TRBJ1-2; D might be TRBD1 (6 bases). The germline gives CDR1 MNHEY, CDR2 SMNVEV (reference sequence). The CDR3 runs 14 residues. V gave up 7 bases and J gave up 3 bases, with 15 bases separating them. The CDR3 protein is CASKRGGRDYGYTF. The CDR3 coding sequence is TGTGCCAGCAAGAGAGGGGGGCGAGACTATGGCTACACCTTC.

This clonotype has a handful of counts. V usage is TRBV29-1 and J usage is TRBJ1-1, with 8 nucleotides matching TRBD1. V trimming: 6 bases; J trimming: 0 bases; junction bases outside the gene matches: 9. This CDR3 has 15 residues. Germline V gene data show CDR1 as SQVTM and CDR2 as ANQGSEA. The CDR3 sequence is CSVIQGAYLNTEAFF. CDR3 nucleotides: TGCAGCGTAATTCAGGGGGCATATTTGAACACTGAAGCTTTCTTT.

By frequency in the sample, this clonotype is large. V usage is TRBV2 and J usage is TRBJ1-5; no clear D gene. This CDR3 has 13 residues. Per germline, CDR1 SNHLY and CDR2 FYNNEI. V lost 1 base, J lost 3 bases, and 4 bases lay in between. CDR3 bases: TGTGCCAGCAGTGAAGTGGACAATCAGCCCCAGCATTTT. Protein sequence: CASSEVDNQPQHF.

This clonotype is judged large. The chain carries TRBV24-1 and TRBJ2-1; 8 bases line up with TRBD1. The CDR3 runs to 16 residues. CDR1 is KGHDR, CDR2 SFDVKD, per germline. With 2 bases clipped from V and 6 bases from J, the junction kept 8 bases outside the gene matches. The CDR3 reads CATSDSGTGEINEQFF. CDR3 DNA sequence: TGTGCCACCAGTGATTCCGGGACAGGAGAAATCAATGAGCAGTTCTTC.